This T cell receptor (beta chain) emerged from a study of T cell responses to AZD1222 COVID-19 vaccine. The table came from immunoSEQ multiplex PCR; TCRdb's copy has only in-frame clones and leaves some out. The repertoire holds tens of thousands of clones, with about 91% as singletons. About this clone itself: Its antigen is not identified.

Germline values: CDR1 KGHSH, CDR2 LQKENI. The CDR3 runs to 15 residues. Trimming shortened V by 1 base and J by 1 base, and 10 bases separated the two germline ends. General study points: Two AZD1222 administrations were followed by greater Spike-specific TCR breadth and depth.

Sample: peripheral blood, taken on day 0 of AZD1222 vaccination. This TCR came from an adult in good health. The chain carries TRBV18 and TRBJ1-1; D remains unclear. The CDR3 loop is CASSPRSQGNTEAFF. The CDR3 coding sequence is TGTGCCAGCTCACCACGGTCACAAGGGAACACTGAAGCTTTCTTT.